The clone carrying this T cell receptor (beta chain) showed up many times. The antigen is undetermined. The record originates from a study of CD8 T cells in ankylosing spondylitis. The study's findings and limits: The study identified a TCR beta motif of several highly homologous variants that appeared characteristic of ankylosing spondylitis blood. Earlier studies detected some motif variants in reactive arthritis synovial fluid and blood. Reportedly, significant enrichment of disease-linked clones occurred in matched ankylosing spondylitis synovial fluid.

The CDR3 is made up of 14 amino acids. Germline CDR1 is SQVTM and CDR2 is ANQGSEA. V was pared by 1 base and J by 0 bases, with 3 bases of the junction left unmatched. TCRdb used MiXCR to reprocess the 5' RACE reads, holding one entry per CDR3 protein. Here the sample spans about 320,000 distinct CDR3 sequences, approximately 10% being singletons. V usage is TRBV29-1 and J usage is TRBJ2-7; 7 nucleotides line up with TRBD2. This receptor was identified in a female donor with ankylosing spondylitis or in good health (not recorded which). The sample comprised blood, either unsorted or a sorted T cell fraction (not recorded which). Written as DNA, the CDR3 is TGCAGCGTTGAAGTAGCGGGCTCCTCCTACGAGCAGTACTTC. Translated, it gives CSVEVAGSSYEQYF.